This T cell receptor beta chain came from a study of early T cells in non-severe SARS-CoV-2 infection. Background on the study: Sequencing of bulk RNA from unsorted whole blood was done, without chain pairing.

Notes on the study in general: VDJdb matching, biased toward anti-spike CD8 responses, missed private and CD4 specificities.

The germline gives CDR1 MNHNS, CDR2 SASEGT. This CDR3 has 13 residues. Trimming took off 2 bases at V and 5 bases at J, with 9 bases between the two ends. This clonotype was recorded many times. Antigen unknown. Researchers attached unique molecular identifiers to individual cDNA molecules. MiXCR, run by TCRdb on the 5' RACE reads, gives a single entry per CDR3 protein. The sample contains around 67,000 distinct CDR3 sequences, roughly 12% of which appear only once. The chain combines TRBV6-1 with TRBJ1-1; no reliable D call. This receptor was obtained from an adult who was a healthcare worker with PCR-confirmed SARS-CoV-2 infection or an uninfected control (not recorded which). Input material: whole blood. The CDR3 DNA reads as TGTGCCAGCAGTGAAACATGGACTACTGAAGCTTTCTTT. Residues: CASSETWTTEAFF.